A single T cell receptor beta chain is shown here with its context. Source study methods: Scientists estimated how many nucleated cells there were by amplifying reference gene primers. Profiling relied on immunoSEQ multiplex PCR, and the TCRdb table lists in-frame clones only, not all of them. The V and J calls and clone size come from that table; D and trimming were worked out from the DNA. The sample shows 150,000 or so clones, 87% of them seen only once. The entry originates in a study of blood T cell repertoires in COVID-19. Study as a whole: The United States, Italy and Spain supplied acute and convalescent COVID-19 samples. T cells, B-cell-depleted T cells, or PBMCs provided the cDNA or gDNA that served as material.

Looked up from germline, CDR1 is SGHNT and CDR2 is YYREEE (reference sequence). V was shortened by 3 bases and J by 5 bases, with 16 bases between the two germline ends. The CDR3 has 15 amino acids. The TCR was taken from a human donor in a cohort sampled during active COVID-19. The chain uses TRBV5-4 and TRBJ2-3; weak D call: TRBD2 (5 bases). The specimen sequenced was peripheral blood. CDR3 loop: CASSSTSATVDTQYF. DNA for the CDR3: TGTGCCAGCAGCTCAACTAGTGCCACGGTAGATACGCAGTATTTT.